This TCR beta chain was documented in a study of blood T cells in healthy people across ages. Primers used in a second PCR of about 7 to 12 cycles were a sample-barcoded 5' primer and a J-beta primer mix. TCRdb fed the 5' RACE reads into MiXCR, producing one record per CDR3 protein. The sample consists of approximately 800,000 distinct CDR3 sequences, around 62% of them appearing once. Deletions cut 2 bases from V and 9 bases from J, with 7 bases between. Per germline, CDR1 MNHEY and CDR2 SVGEGT. There are 11 residues in the CDR3. There were healthy Caucasian individuals from Russia, aged about 6 to 95, serving as donors.

This chain uses TRBV6-2 or TRBV6-3 with TRBJ1-2, with unresolved D. The source is a young man in good health. Sequencing was performed on blood. CDR3 DNA sequence: TGTGCCAGCAGTTACGTCGGGAGCTACACCTTC. Its protein is CASSYVGSYTF.